This T cell receptor (beta chain) came from a study of identical twins. TCRdb re-called the 5' RACE reads with MiXCR, one entry per CDR3 protein. The sample holds a few hundred thousand distinct CDR3 sequences, approximately 24% seen once. Trimming took 4 bases from V and 1 from J, leaving 8 bases between them. Germline V gene sequence: CDR1 ENHRY, CDR2 SYGVKD. The CDR3 runs 13 residues. The same sample was also studied in work on T cells expressing NK-cell markers. That work states: A few donors' CD3+CD56-NKG2C+ cells were dominated by the same clonotypes.

Source material: CD4+ T cells sorted from blood. The V call is TRBV10-3, the J call TRBJ2-7, with D unresolved. This clonotype was sampled from a woman aged 18-35 years in good health. In nucleotides, the CDR3 is TGTGCCATCAGTGGGAGTGGTTCCTACGAGCAGTACTTC. Translating gives CAISGSGSYEQYF.